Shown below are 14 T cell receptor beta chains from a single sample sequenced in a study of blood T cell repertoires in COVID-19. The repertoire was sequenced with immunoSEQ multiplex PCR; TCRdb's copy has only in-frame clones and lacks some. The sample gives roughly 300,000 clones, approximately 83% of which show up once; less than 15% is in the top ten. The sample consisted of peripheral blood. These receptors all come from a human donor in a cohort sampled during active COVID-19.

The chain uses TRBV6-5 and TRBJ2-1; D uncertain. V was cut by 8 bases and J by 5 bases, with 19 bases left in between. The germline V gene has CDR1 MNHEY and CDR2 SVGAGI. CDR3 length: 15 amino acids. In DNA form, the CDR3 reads TGTGCCAGCGCTACTGACTCCACCACTGACAATGAGCAGTTCTTC. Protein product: CASATDSTTDNEQFF.

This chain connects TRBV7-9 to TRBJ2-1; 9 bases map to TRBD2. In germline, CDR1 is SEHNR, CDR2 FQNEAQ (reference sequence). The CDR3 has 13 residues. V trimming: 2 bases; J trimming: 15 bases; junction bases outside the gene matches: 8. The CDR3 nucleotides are TGTGCCAGCAGCTTATCATCCGGGACTAGCCTGTTCTTC. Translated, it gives CASSLSSGTSLFF. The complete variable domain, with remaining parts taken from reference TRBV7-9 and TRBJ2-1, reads DTGVSQNPRHKITKRGQNVTFRCDPISEHNRLYWYRQTLGQGPEFLTYFQNEAQLEKSRLLSDRFSAERPKGSFSTLEIQRTEQGDSAMYLCASSLSSGTSLFFGPGTRLTVL.

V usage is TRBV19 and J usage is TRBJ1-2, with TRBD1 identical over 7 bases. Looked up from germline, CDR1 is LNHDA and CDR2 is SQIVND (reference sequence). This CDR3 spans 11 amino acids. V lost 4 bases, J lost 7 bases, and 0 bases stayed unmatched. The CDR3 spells CASSRQGGYTF. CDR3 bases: TGTGCCAGTAGTAGACAGGGTGGCTACACCTTC.

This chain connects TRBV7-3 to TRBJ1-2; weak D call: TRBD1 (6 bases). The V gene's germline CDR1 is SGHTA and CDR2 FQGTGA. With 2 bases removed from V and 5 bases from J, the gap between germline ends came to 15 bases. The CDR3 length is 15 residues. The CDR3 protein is CASSLDLDRTYGYTF. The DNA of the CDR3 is TGTGCCAGCAGCTTAGATCTCGACAGGACATATGGCTACACCTTC.

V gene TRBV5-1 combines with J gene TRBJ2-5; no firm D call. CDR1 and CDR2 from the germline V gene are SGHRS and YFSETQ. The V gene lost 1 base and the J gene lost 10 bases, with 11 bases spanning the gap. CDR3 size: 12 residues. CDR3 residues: CASSLQFERQYF. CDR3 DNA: TGCGCCAGCAGCTTGCAGTTTGAGCGCCAGTACTTC. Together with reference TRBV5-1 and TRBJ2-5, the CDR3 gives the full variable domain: KAGVTQTPRYLIKTRGQQVTLSCSPISGHRSVSWYQQTPGQGLQFLFEYFSETQRNKGNFPGRFSGRQFSNSRSEMNVSTLELGDSALYLCASSLQFERQYFGPGTRLLVL.

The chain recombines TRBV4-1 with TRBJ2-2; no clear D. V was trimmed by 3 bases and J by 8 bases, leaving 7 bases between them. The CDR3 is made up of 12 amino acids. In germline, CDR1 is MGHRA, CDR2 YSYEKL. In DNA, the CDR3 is TGCGCCAGCAGCCATGTGGCTGGGGAGCTGTTTTTT. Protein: CASSHVAGELFF.

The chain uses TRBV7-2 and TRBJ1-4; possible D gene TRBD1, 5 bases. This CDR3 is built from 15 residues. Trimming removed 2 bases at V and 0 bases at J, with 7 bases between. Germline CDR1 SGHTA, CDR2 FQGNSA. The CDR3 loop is CASSLRQSTNEKLFF. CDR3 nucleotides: TGTGCCAGCAGCTTACGACAGTCAACTAATGAAAAACTGTTTTTT.

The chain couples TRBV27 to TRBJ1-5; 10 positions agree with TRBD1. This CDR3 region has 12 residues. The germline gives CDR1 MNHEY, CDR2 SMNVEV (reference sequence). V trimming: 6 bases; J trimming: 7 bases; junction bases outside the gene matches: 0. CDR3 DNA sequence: TGTGCCAGCAGGACAGGGGGCCAGCCCCAGCATTTT. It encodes CASRTGGQPQHF.

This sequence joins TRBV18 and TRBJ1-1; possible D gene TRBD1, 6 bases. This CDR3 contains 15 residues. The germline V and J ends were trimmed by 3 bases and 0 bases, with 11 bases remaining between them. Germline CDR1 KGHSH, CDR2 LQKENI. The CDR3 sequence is CASSPGGGLNTEAFF. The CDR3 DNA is TGTGCCAGCTCACCGGGAGGGGGGTTGAACACTGAAGCTTTCTTT. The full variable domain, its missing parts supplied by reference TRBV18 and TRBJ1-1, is NAGVMQNPRHLVRRRGQEARLRCSPMKGHSHVYWYRQLPEEGLKFMVYLQKENIIDESGMPKERFSAEFPKEGPSILRIQQVVRGDSAAYFCASSPGGGLNTEAFFGQGTRLTVV.

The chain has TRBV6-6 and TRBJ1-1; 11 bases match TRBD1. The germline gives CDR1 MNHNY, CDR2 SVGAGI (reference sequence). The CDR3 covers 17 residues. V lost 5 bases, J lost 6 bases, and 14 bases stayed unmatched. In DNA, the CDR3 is TGTGCCAGCAGTCGACCCGCGGGTGGGACAGGGGGACCTGAAGCTTTCTTT. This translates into CASSRPAGGTGGPEAFF.

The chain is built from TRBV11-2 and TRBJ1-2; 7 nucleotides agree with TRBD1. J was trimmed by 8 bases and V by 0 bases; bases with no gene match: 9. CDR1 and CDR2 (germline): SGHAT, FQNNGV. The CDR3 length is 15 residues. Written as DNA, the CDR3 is TGTGCCAGCAGCTTAGATCTGGGGACAGTCGGGGGCTACACCTTC. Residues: CASSLDLGTVGGYTF.

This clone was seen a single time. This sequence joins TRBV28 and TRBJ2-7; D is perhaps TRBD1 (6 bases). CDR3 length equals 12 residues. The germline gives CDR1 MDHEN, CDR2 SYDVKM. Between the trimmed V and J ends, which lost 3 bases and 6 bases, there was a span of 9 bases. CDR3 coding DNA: TGTGCCAGCAGTTTGACAGGTTTCGAGCAGTACTTC. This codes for CASSLTGFEQYF.

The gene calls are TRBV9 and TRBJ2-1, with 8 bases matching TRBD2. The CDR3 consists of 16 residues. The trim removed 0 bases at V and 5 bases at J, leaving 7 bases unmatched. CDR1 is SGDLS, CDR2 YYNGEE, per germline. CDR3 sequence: CASSVATNSGDNEQFF. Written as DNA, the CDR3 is TGTGCCAGCAGCGTAGCTACAAATAGCGGGGACAATGAGCAGTTCTTC.

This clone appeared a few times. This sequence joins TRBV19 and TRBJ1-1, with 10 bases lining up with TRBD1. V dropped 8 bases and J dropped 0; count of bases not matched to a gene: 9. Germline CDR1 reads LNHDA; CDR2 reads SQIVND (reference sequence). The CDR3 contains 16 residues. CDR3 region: CASRKGQGGMNTEAFF. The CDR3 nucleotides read TGTGCCAGTCGCAAAGGACAGGGGGGTATGAACACTGAAGCTTTCTTT.